The rows below give T cell receptor beta chains drawn from one sample of a study of shared clonotypes between healthy human individuals. Sequenced by immunoSEQ multiplex PCR; TCRdb stores in-frame clones only, minus some. The data contain about half a million clones, over 70% of them singletons. The sequenced sample was PBMCs. These receptors were collected from a woman between 40 and 55 years old in good health. Some clones in this sample may be carry-over from other donors' samples. Both conserved end residues are part of each CDR3. A D gene is named only where the DNA matches it firmly. Clone size is given for some rows only: seen once, a few or many times, or a class if the clone is expanded.

D gene	V gene	clone size	J gene	CDR3 protein	CDR3 DNA
-	TRBV7-9	once	TRBJ2-1	CASSLIGSLKSSYNEQFF	TGTGCCAGCAGCTTAATTGGTAGCCTCAAGAGCTCCTACAATGAGCAGTTCTTC
TRBD1	TRBV18	-	TRBJ1-3	CASSPPDRGLFRNGNTIYF	TGTGCCAGCTCCCCACCGGACAGGGGGCTTTTCCGTAATGGAAACACCATATATTTT
-	TRBV19	-	TRBJ2-1	CASSTGHRGEQFF	TGTGCCAGTAGTACGGGACACAGAGGTGAGCAGTTCTTC
-	TRBV6-6	-	TRBJ2-7	CASSYRQTYEQYF	TGTGCCAGCAGTTACAGGCAGACCTACGAGCAGTACTTC
TRBD2	TRBV11-2	-	TRBJ2-4	CASSPMGGRLAVKNIQYF	TGTGCCAGCAGCCCCATGGGAGGAAGACTAGCGGTCAAAAACATTCAGTACTTC
-	TRBV29-1	-	TRBJ2-7	CSVLLKYEQYF	TGCAGCGTTCTCTTGAAATACGAGCAGTACTTC
-	TRBV7-2	-	TRBJ1-5	CASSLAQGLQPQHF	TGTGCCAGCAGCTTAGCGCAGGGCTTGCAGCCCCAGCATTTT
-	TRBV30	-	TRBJ2-7	CACSKGGEQYF	TGTGCCTGCAGCAAGGGTGGGGAGCAGTACTTC
TRBD2	TRBV28	once	TRBJ2-2	CASSRASGRAYSGELFF	TGTGCCAGCAGCCGCGCTAGCGGGAGGGCCTATAGCGGGGAGCTGTTTTTT
TRBD1	TRBV9	-	TRBJ2-1	CASSVGGTGNNEQFF	TGTGCCAGCAGCGTAGGTGGGACAGGGAACAATGAGCAGTTCTTC
-	TRBV30	-	TRBJ1-6	CALQGRTYNSPLHF	TGTGCCTTGCAAGGGAGAACCTATAATTCACCCCTCCACTTT
-	TRBV30	once	TRBJ1-6	CAWSVLSDSIYNSPLHF	TGTGCCTGGAGTGTACTTTCTGACAGCATCTATAATTCACCCCTCCACTTT
-	TRBV27	once	TRBJ2-1	CASSLEGGTPQNNEQFF	TGTGCCAGCAGTTTAGAGGGGGGGACGCCGCAAAACAATGAGCAGTTCTTC
TRBD1	TRBV5-1	few	TRBJ1-2	CASSSGQPNYGYTF	TGCGCCAGCAGCTCGGGACAGCCAAACTATGGCTACACCTTC
-	TRBV30	-	TRBJ2-5	CAWKVSGQETQYF	TGTGCCTGGAAGGTCTCGGGACAAGAGACCCAGTACTTC
-	TRBV11-2	once	TRBJ1-1	CASRLRAQGDTEAFF	TGTGCCAGCAGGCTACGGGCACAGGGAGACACTGAAGCTTTCTTT
-	TRBV16	-	TRBJ2-6	CASSSSEVVNKSRANVLTF	TGTGCCAGCAGCAGTAGTGAGGTCGTTAACAAAAGTCGGGCCAACGTCCTGACTTTC
-	TRBV21-1	-	TRBJ2-3	CASPSLAVWRTDTQYF	TGTGCCAGCCCGAGCCTAGCGGTCTGGAGGACAGATACGCAGTATTTT
TRBD2	TRBV6-1	-	TRBJ2-1	CASSVTSGAYNEQFF	TGTGCCAGCAGTGTTACTAGCGGGGCCTACAATGAGCAGTTCTTC
TRBD2	TRBV2	-	TRBJ2-3	CASRGLARSTDTQYF	TGTGCCAGCAGGGGACTAGCGAGAAGCACAGATACGCAGTATTTT
TRBD1	TRBV7-9	-	TRBJ2-3	CASSRGQGVEKGTDTQYF	TGTGCCAGCAGCCGGGGACAGGGGGTAGAGAAGGGCACAGATACGCAGTATTTT
-	TRBV5-1	few	TRBJ2-7	CASSPEGDNPYEQYF	TGCGCCAGCAGCCCAGAGGGGGACAACCCCTACGAGCAGTACTTC
-	TRBV7-9	few	TRBJ1-6	CASSLEQYNSPLHF	TGTGCCAGCAGCCTGGAGCAGTATAATTCACCCCTCCACTTT
-	TRBV7-9	-	TRBJ2-1	CASSQNTFHNEQFF	TGTGCCAGCAGCCAAAACACCTTCCACAATGAGCAGTTCTTC
-	TRBV7-3	-	TRBJ1-1	CASSLEAGRTEAFF	TGTGCCAGCAGCTTAGAGGCAGGGAGAACTGAAGCTTTCTTT
TRBD2	TRBV10-3	-	TRBJ2-1	CAISPRTSGSYNEQFF	TGTGCCATCAGCCCTCGGACTAGCGGGAGCTACAATGAGCAGTTCTTC
-	TRBV7-9	many	TRBJ1-2	CASSLLEYGYTF	TGTGCCAGCAGCTTATTAGAATATGGCTACACCTTC
-	TRBV30	-	TRBJ2-3	CAWREDPDTQYF	TGTGCCTGGAGGGAGGACCCAGATACGCAGTATTTT
-	TRBV11-2	-	TRBJ2-7	CASSLRPASEQYF	TGTGCCAGCAGCTTACGTCCCGCTAGTGAGCAGTACTTC
-	TRBV28	-	TRBJ1-4	CASSLWDTNEKLFF	TGTGCCAGCAGTTTATGGGACACTAATGAAAAACTGTTTTTT
-	TRBV2	-	TRBJ2-5	CASSEVLGRGSQYF	TGTGCCAGCAGTGAAGTGCTGGGAAGGGGGAGCCAGTACTTC
-	TRBV4-2	few	TRBJ1-4	CASSRDRTGGEKLFF	TGTGCCAGCAGCCGGGACCGGACGGGAGGTGAAAAACTGTTTTTT
-	TRBV2	-	TRBJ2-6	CASSVNSGANVLTF	TGTGCCAGCAGTGTAAACAGTGGGGCCAACGTCCTGACTTTC
-	TRBV19	-	TRBJ1-1	CASSMYSGRNTEAFF	TGTGCCAGTAGTATGTACTCGGGACGGAACACTGAAGCTTTCTTT
-	TRBV27	-	TRBJ1-5	CASSQAVNGADQPQHF	TGTGCCAGCAGTCAGGCTGTTAACGGCGCCGATCAGCCCCAGCATTTT
TRBD2	TRBV7-8	once	TRBJ2-1	CASSLVRLNGEGEQFF	TGTGCCAGCAGCTTAGTACGGCTCAACGGGGAGGGCGAGCAGTTCTTC
-	TRBV19	-	TRBJ2-7	CASSISGSFWYEQYF	TGTGCCAGTAGTATTTCGGGATCATTTTGGTACGAGCAGTACTTC
-	TRBV15	few	TRBJ1-2	CATSRDGGRAGYTF	TGTGCCACCAGCAGAGATGGAGGTAGAGCCGGCTACACCTTC
TRBD1	TRBV5-1	many	TRBJ2-5	CASSARDRGHETQYF	TGCGCCAGCAGCGCCCGGGACAGGGGGCACGAGACCCAGTACTTC
-	TRBV18	-	TRBJ2-2	CASSRESTGELFF	TGTGCCAGCTCACGCGAGAGCACCGGGGAGCTGTTTTTT
-	TRBV28	-	TRBJ2-7	CATTRGELYEQYF	TGTGCCACCACTCGGGGTGAACTCTACGAGCAGTACTTC
TRBD2	TRBV5-1	-	TRBJ2-1	CASSLGGLAVYNEQFF	TGCGCCAGCAGCTTGGGGGGACTAGCGGTCTACAATGAGCAGTTCTTC
-	TRBV28	-	TRBJ1-4	CASSKQGSTNEKLFF	TGTGCCAGCAGTAAACAAGGATCAACTAATGAAAAACTGTTTTTT
TRBD2	TRBV6-5	few	TRBJ2-1	CASSLSSGRGYEQFF	TGTGCCAGCAGTCTCTCTAGCGGGAGGGGGTATGAGCAGTTCTTC
-	TRBV6-6	many	TRBJ2-7	CASSPLPWTYEQYF	TGTGCCAGCAGTCCACTTCCCTGGACCTACGAGCAGTACTTC
TRBD2	TRBV7-9	-	TRBJ2-3	CASSLRQSGRRTDTQYF	TGTGCCAGCAGCCTTCGACAGAGCGGGAGAAGGACAGATACGCAGTATTTT
TRBD1	TRBV4-1	-	TRBJ1-2	CASSPRDRGPYGYTF	TGCGCCAGCAGCCCCCGGGACAGGGGGCCCTATGGCTACACCTTC
-	TRBV9	-	TRBJ1-2	CASSVVAYGYTF	TGTGCCAGCAGCGTAGTAGCCTATGGCTACACCTTC
-	TRBV4-1	-	TRBJ1-2	CASSQVRSTSYGYTF	TGCGCCAGCAGCCAGGTACGGTCGACGAGCTATGGCTACACCTTC
-	TRBV9	-	TRBJ1-5	CASSVGMDLSPQHF	TGTGCCAGCAGCGTAGGGATGGATTTGTCGCCCCAGCATTTT
TRBD1	TRBV29-1	-	TRBJ1-2	CSVGTGAGGYTF	TGCAGCGTCGGAACAGGGGCGGGTGGCTACACCTTC
-	TRBV5-1	-	TRBJ2-2	CASSPRYGTGELFF	TGCGCCAGCAGCCCACGATACGGCACCGGGGAGCTGTTTTTT
TRBD2	TRBV5-1	-	TRBJ2-7	CASSLGPLGLAGEDEQYF	TGCGCCAGCAGCTTGGGTCCTCTGGGACTAGCGGGAGAAGACGAGCAGTACTTC
TRBD2	TRBV5-1	-	TRBJ2-7	CASSSSGSRSYEQYF	TGCGCCAGCAGCTCTAGCGGGAGTCGGTCCTACGAGCAGTACTTC